Described below is a single T cell receptor (beta chain) sequence and its context. Its antigen is still unknown. Sequenced by immunoSEQ multiplex PCR; TCRdb stores in-frame clones only, minus some. The sample records under 85,000 clones, 85% to 95% being singletons. This entry is derived from a study of graft-versus-host responses after intestinal transplantation. Points from the study as a whole: GvH clones were identified in recipient marrow, with some first appearing in ileum or blood. GvH clone levels peaked in circulation, and this peak was associated with early post-transplant HvG declines.

The CDR3 is made up of 16 amino acids. CDR1 LNHDA and CDR2 SQIVND come from the germline V gene (reference sequence). V dropped 2 bases and J dropped 8 bases, with 19 bases sitting between them. Specimen: unstimulated CD8+ T cells sorted from spleen or lymph node cells, collected before intestinal transplant. This chain joins TRBV19 and TRBJ2-1; D may match TRBD1 or TRBD2 (6 bases each). This receptor was taken from a human donor who received an intestinal transplant. CDR3 in amino acids: CASSILGGFYFDEQFF. The CDR3 DNA sequence: TGTGCCAGTAGTATACTGGGGGGCTTTTACTTTGATGAGCAGTTCTTC.